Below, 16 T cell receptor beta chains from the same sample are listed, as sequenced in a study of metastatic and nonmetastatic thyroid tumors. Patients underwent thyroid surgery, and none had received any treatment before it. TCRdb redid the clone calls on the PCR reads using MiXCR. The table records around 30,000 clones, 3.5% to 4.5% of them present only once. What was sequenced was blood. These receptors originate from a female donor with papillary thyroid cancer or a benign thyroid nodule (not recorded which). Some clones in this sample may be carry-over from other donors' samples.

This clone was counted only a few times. The chain's CDR3 is CASSFPGQNTEAFF. The CDR3 DNA sequence: TGCGCCAGCAGCTTCCCCGGACAGAACACTGAAGCTTTCTTT. The chain couples TRBV5-1 to TRBJ1-1; D is perhaps TRBD1 (5 bases). V gave up 2 bases and J gave up 1 base, with 9 bases separating them. The V gene's germline CDR1 is SGHRS and CDR2 YFSETQ. This CDR3 has 14 amino acids.

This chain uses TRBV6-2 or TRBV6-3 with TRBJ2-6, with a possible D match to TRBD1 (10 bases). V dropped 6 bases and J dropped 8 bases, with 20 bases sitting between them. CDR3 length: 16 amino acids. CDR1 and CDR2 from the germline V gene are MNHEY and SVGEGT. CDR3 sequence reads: CASSDRGREGSNVLTF. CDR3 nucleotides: TGTGCCAGCAGCGACAGGGGGCGGGAGGGGTCCAACGTCCTGACTTTC.

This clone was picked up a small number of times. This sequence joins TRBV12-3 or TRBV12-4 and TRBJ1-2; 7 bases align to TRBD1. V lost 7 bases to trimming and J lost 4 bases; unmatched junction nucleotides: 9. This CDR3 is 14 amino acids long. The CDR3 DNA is TGTGCCAGCAATTCAGGGGGATTGGTCTATGGCTACACCTTC. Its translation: CASNSGGLVYGYTF.

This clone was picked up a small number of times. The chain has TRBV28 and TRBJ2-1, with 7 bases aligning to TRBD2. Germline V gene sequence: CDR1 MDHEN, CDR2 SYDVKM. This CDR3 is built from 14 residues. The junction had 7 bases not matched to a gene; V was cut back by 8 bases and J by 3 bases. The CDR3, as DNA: TGTGCCAGCGCCGGGGCTAGCGGCTACAATGAGCAGTTCTTC. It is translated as CASAGASGYNEQFF.

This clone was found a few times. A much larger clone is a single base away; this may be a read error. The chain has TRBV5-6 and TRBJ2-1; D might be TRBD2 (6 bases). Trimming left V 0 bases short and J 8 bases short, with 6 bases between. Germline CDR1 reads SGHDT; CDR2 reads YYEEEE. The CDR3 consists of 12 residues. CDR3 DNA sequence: TGTGCCAGCAGCTTGGGCGGGGATGAGCAGTTCTTC. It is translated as CASSLGGDEQFF.

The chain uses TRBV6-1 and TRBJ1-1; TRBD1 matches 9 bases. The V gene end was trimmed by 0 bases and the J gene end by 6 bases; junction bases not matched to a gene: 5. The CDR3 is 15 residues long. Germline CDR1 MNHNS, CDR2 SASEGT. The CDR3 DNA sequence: TGTGCCAGCAGTGAAGCCGGGACAGGGTACGCTGAAGCTTTCTTT. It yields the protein CASSEAGTGYAEAFF.

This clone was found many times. CDR3 nucleotides: TGTGCCAGCAGTTTTGTTCGGAACACTGAAGCTTTCTTT. Protein: CASSFVRNTEAFF. The J gene is TRBJ1-1, the V gene TRBV27; D unclear. The CDR3 contains 13 residues. Trimming took off 3 bases at V and 1 base at J, with 6 bases between the two ends. Germline CDR1 is MNHEY and CDR2 is SMNVEV (reference sequence).

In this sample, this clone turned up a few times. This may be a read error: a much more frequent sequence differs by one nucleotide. This CDR3 reads CASSARFRQGTNEKRFF. Here the CDR3 DNA reads TGTGCCAGTAGTGCCCGATTTAGACAGGGAACTAATGAAAAACGGTTTTTT. The chain is built from TRBV19 and TRBJ1-4, with 7 positions matching TRBD1. The germline CDR1 and CDR2 sequences are LNHDA and SQIVND (reference sequence). The CDR3 is 17 residues long.

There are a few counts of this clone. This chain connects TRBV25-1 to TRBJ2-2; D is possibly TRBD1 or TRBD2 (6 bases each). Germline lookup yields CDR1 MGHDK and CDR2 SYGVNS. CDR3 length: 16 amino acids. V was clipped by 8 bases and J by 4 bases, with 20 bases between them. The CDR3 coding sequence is TGTGCCAGCGGGGGGTGGGGGCCCGGGATCACCGGGGAGCTGTTTTTT. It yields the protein CASGGWGPGITGELFF.

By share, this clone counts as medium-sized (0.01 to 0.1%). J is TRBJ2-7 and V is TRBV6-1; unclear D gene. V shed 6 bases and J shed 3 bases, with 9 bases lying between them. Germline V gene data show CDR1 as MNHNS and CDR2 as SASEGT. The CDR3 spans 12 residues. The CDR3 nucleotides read TGTGCCAGCAGCCCGCACCGCTACGAGCAGTACTTC. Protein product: CASSPHRYEQYF.

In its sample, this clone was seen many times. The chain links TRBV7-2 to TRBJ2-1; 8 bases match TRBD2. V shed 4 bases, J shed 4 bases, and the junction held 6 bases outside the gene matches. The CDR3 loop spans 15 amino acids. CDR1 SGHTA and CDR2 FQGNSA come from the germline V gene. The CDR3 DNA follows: TGTGCCAGCAGCTCTAATAGCGGGATATACAATGAGCAGTTCTTC. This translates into CASSSNSGIYNEQFF.

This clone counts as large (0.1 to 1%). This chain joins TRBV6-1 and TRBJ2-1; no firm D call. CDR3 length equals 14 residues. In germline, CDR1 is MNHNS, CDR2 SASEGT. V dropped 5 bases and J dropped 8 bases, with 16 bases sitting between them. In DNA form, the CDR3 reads TGTGCCAGCAGTTACGCCCCCGATAGGGATGAGCAGTTCTTC. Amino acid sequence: CASSYAPDRDEQFF.

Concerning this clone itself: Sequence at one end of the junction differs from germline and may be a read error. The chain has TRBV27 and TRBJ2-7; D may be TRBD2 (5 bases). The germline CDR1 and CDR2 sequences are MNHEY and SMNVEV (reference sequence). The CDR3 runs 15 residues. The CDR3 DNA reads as TGTGTCAGCAGTCCAGTAGCGTTAGCGCCCTCGGAGCAGTACTTC. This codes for CVSSPVALAPSEQYF.

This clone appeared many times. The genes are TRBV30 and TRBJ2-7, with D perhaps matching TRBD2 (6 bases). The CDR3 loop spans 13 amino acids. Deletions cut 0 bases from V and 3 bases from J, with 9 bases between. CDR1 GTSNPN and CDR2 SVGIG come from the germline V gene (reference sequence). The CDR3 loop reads CAWSVRGGYEQYF. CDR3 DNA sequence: TGTGCCTGGAGTGTGAGGGGAGGCTACGAGCAGTACTTC.

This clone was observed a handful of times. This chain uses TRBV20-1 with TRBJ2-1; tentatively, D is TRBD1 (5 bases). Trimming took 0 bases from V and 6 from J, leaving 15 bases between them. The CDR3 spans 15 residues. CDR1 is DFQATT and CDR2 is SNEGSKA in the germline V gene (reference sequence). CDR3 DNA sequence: TGCAGTGCTAGAGACAGGCAGGGAAGAGTCAATGAGCAGTTCTTC. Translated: CSARDRQGRVNEQFF.

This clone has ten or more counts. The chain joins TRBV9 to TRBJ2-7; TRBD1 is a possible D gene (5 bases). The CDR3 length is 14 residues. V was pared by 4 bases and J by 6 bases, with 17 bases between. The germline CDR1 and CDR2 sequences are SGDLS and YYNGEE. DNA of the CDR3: TGTGCCAGCAGCCCTATCGACAGTCGAAGCGAGCAGTACTTC. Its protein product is CASSPIDSRSEQYF.